The T cell receptor (beta chain) described here comes from a study of cytomegalovirus exposure and HLA in healthy donors. Study in general: Most donors, roughly 82% of approximately 400 genotyped, fell in the Caucasian-associated ancestry cluster.

Donors in the study were healthy people who gave bone marrow. Comments on this clone: Its antigen is not known.

PCR primers comprised 60 Vbeta and 13 Jbeta primers. The data were produced by immunoSEQ multiplex PCR, yet TCRdb's version contains in-frame clones alone and is incomplete. The sample has roughly 200,000 clones; about 82% are singletons. The study, taken as a whole, reports: Of the V segments, some could not be distinguished, including TRBV6-2 and TRBV6-3, and were excluded. With DRB1 most and HLA-C fewest, TCR association rates differed between HLA loci in a later analysis.

The V gene end was trimmed by 1 base and the J gene end by 5 bases; junction bases not matched to a gene: 2. The CDR3 runs to 14 residues. Germline CDR1 reads LNHDA; CDR2 reads SQIVND (reference sequence). The rearrangement joins TRBV19 to TRBJ2-1; 7 nucleotides match TRBD2. The sequenced sample consisted of PBMCs. This sequence was found in a woman in her fifties or sixties in good health and CMV-seronegative. CDR3 protein: CASSIGLANNEQFF. CDR3 DNA: TGTGCCAGTAGTATAGGACTAGCCAACAATGAGCAGTTCTTC.